This T cell receptor beta chain emerged from a study of T cell changes during pregnancy in multiple sclerosis (dated by TCRdb to the late 2010s). Background on the whole study: The study looked at changes in the T cell repertoire across pregnancy in women with multiple sclerosis.

The library relied on the immunoSEQ multiplex PCR assay. This immuneACCESS table, as held by TCRdb, lists in-frame sequences with V and J called but not all clones. Of the missing ones, under half trace to an unresolved V gene in checked studies; the others have no known cause. The sample table holds almost 50,000 clones, of which roughly 94% were seen once. The ten largest clones take up around 0.31% of the sample. The CDR3, cysteine through phenylalanine, is 14 amino acids long. Just CDR3 DNA is preserved here, 42 bases in frame from base 1. CDR1 and CDR2 (SGDLS, YYNGEE) derive from the germline V gene. For this chain, trimming is 4 bases at the V end and 6 bases at the J end, and the number of junction bases without a gene match is 9. As concerns this clone: The clone's antigen remains unknown. Per-base qualities were not stored, and no clone one base away is much larger.

This receptor was obtained from a female donor with multiple sclerosis, enrolled in a pregnancy study. The rearrangement combines TRBV9 with TRBJ1-1; 7 central bases correspond to TRBD1. Here the sequenced sample was CD4+ T cells from peripheral blood mononuclear cells, taken in the third trimester of pregnancy. The DNA reads as follows: TGTGCCAGCAGCCCAGACAGGGTTATCGCTGAAGCTTTCTTT. Its protein is CASSPDRVIAEAFF.